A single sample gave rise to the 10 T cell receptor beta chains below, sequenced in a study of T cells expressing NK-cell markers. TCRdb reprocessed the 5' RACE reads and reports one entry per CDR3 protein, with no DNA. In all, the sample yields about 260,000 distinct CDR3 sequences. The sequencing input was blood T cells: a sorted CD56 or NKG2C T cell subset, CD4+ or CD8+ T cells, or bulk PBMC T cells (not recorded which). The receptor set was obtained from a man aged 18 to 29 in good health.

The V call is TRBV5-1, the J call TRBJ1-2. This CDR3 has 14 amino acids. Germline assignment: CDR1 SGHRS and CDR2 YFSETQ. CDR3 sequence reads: CASSDYGQEYGYTF. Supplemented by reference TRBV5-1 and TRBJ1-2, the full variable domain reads KAGVTQTPRYLIKTRGQQVTLSCSPISGHRSVSWYQQTPGQGLQFLFEYFSETQRNKGNFPGRFSGRQFSNSRSEMNVSTLELGDSALYLCASSDYGQEYGYTFGSGTRLTVV.

The CDR3: CASSLMVAGLQETQYF. The rearrangement joins TRBV5-1 to TRBJ2-5; TCRdb's D gene call, TRBD2, goes unchecked for lack of DNA. The CDR3 consists of 16 residues. CDR1 SGHRS and CDR2 YFSETQ come from the germline V gene.

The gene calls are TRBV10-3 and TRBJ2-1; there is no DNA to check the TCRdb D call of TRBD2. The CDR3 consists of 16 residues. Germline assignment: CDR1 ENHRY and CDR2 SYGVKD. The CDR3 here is CAISETSGGSYNEQFF.

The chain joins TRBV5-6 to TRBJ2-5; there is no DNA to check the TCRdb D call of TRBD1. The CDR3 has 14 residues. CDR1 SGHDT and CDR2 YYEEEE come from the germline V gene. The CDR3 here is CASSSGQVQETQYF.

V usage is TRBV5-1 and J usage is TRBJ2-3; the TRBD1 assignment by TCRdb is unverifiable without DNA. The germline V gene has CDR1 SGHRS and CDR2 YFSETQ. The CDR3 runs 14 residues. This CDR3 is CASSRAGWTDTQYF. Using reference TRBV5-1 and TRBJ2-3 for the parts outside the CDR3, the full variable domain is KAGVTQTPRYLIKTRGQQVTLSCSPISGHRSVSWYQQTPGQGLQFLFEYFSETQRNKGNFPGRFSGRQFSNSRSEMNVSTLELGDSALYLCASSRAGWTDTQYFGPGTRLTVL.

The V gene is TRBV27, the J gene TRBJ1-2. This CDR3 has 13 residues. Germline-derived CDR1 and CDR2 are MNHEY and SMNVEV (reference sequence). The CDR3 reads CASSFARNYGYTF.

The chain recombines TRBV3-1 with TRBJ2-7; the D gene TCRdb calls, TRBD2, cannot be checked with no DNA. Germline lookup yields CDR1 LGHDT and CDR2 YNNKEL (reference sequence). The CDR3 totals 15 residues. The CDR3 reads CASSQSGSRGYEQYF.

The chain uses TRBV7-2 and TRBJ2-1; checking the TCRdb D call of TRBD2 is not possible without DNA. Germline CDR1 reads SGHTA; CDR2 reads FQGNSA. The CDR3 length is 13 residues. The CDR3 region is CASIAVFYNEQFF.

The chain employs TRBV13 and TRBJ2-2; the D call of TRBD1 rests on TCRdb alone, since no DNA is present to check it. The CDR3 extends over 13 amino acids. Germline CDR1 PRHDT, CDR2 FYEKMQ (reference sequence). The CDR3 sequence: CASSGGNTGELFF. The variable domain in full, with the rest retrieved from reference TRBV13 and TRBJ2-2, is AAGVIQSPRHLIKEKRETATLKCYPIPRHDTVYWYQQGPGQDPQFLISFYEKMQSDKGSIPDRFSAQQFSDYHSELNMSSLELGDSALYFCASSGGNTGELFFGEGSRLTVL.

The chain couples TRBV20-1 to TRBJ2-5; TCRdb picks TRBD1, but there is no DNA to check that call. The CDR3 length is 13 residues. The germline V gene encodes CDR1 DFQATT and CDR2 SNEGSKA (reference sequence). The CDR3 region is CSAQGALRETQYF.